This TCR beta chain was identified in a study of identical twins. The CDR3 loop spans 18 amino acids. Trimming removed 0 bases from V and 0 bases from J; junction bases left unmatched: 3. Per the germline V gene, CDR1 is SGHRS and CDR2 is YFSETQ. Study results and limitations: The study based its conclusions on cross-sectional statistical analysis and did not follow the same donors. The study found weaker excess twin sharing in beta out-of-frame sequences.

TCRdb re-called the 5' RACE reads with MiXCR, one entry per CDR3 protein. The sample lists 750,000 to 950,000 distinct CDR3 sequences, 9% to 15% occurring once. Only healthy Caucasians were enrolled as donors. This clonotype was detected only a few times. Its specificity is not known. These data are also associated with another study on yellow fever vaccine responses in identical twins.

The sequencing input was PBMCs. The rearrangement links TRBV5-1 to TRBJ2-6; TRBD2 matches at 10 bases. The TCR comes from a woman between 18 and 29 years old in good health. The CDR3 sequence: CASSLEPSGSSGANVLTF. The CDR3 DNA reads as TGCGCCAGCAGCTTGGAGCCTAGCGGGAGCTCTGGGGCCAACGTCCTGACTTTC.